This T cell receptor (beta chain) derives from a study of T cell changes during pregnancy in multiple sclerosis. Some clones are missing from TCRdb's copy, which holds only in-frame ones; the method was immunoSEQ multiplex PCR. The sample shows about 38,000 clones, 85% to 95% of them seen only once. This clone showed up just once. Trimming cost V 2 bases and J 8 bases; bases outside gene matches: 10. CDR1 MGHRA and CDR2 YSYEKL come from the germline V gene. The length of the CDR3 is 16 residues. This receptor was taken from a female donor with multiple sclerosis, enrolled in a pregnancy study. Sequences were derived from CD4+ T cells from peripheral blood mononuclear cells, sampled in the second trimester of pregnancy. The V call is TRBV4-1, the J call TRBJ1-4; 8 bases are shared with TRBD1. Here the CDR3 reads CASSQIQGASREKLFF. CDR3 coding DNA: TGCGCCAGCAGCCAAATCCAGGGGGCTTCGCGGGAAAAACTGTTTTTT.